This T cell receptor (beta chain) derives from a study of T cell changes during pregnancy in multiple sclerosis. The protocol was immunoSEQ multiplex PCR, while the TCRdb copy is restricted to in-frame clones and leaves out a portion. This table has 52,000 or so clones, approximately 90% appearing once. V lost 4 bases to trimming and J lost 2 bases; unmatched junction nucleotides: 5. The CDR3 totals 14 residues. In germline, CDR1 is MNHNS, CDR2 SASEGT. The sequencing here drew on CD4+ T cells from peripheral blood mononuclear cells, taken in the first trimester of pregnancy. The chain uses TRBV6-1 and TRBJ2-7, with 7 bases aligning to TRBD2. The origin of this receptor is a female donor with multiple sclerosis, enrolled in a pregnancy study. In DNA, the CDR3 is TGTGCCAGCAGTGCAACTAGCGTAGCCTACGAGCAGTACTTC. Its protein is CASSATSVAYEQYF.